Following are 25 T cell receptor beta chains from one sample sequenced in a study of beta chain features in type 1 diabetes. The authors reverse transcribed all of the isolated RNA, so sequencing captured expressed TCRB transcripts. Some clones are missing from TCRdb's copy, which holds only in-frame ones; the method was immunoSEQ multiplex PCR. Of roughly 340,000 clones listed, roughly 13% are singletons. Whole-study results and caveats: People with Type 1 diabetes carried modestly yet significantly shorter TCRB CDR3s in all four CD4+ subsets.

No cognate antigen is known for these TCRs. Sequencing input: naive CD4+ T cells from blood. The receptors shown here come from a woman aged 18-29 years with type 1 diabetes.

This clone appeared a few times. The J gene is TRBJ1-2, the V gene TRBV9; possible D gene TRBD1, 6 bases. Trimming removed 2 bases from V and 6 bases from J, with 14 bases in between. The CDR3 runs 14 residues. The germline V gene has CDR1 SGDLS and CDR2 YYNGEE. CDR3 loop: CASSVGLAGDGYTF. The CDR3 nucleotides are TGTGCCAGCAGCGTGGGATTGGCAGGGGATGGCTACACCTTC. The full variable domain, rest sourced from reference TRBV9 and TRBJ1-2, is DSGVTQTPKHLITATGQRVTLRCSPRSGDLSVYWYQQSLDQGLQFLIQYYNGEERAKGNILERFSAQQFPDLHSELNLSSLELGDSALYFCASSVGLAGDGYTFGSGTRLTVV.

This clone appeared a few times. The chain carries TRBV27 and TRBJ2-1, with 7 nucleotides matching TRBD2. CDR1 and CDR2 (germline): MNHEY, SMNVEV (reference sequence). V lost 1 base, J lost 1 base, and 4 bases stayed unmatched. This CDR3 contains 16 residues. CDR3 amino acids: CASSLWRGGSYNEQFF. DNA for the CDR3: TGTGCCAGCAGTTTATGGCGGGGAGGGTCCTACAATGAGCAGTTCTTC.

V usage is TRBV29-1 and J usage is TRBJ2-1; 9 nucleotides match TRBD1. The CDR3 covers 13 residues. The V and J ends lost 1 base and 6 bases, in that order; junction bases with no gene match: 1. Germline CDR1 is SQVTM and CDR2 is ANQGSEA. This chain's CDR3 is CSVEATGGNEQFF. The CDR3 nucleotides are TGCAGCGTTGAAGCGACAGGGGGCAATGAGCAGTTCTTC.

The rearrangement joins TRBV23-1 to TRBJ2-3; TRBD2 agrees at 13 bases. TRBV23-1 is filed as an ORF, its function uncertain. V lost 3 bases to trimming and J lost 4 bases; unmatched junction nucleotides: 13. The CDR3 has 19 residues. CDR3 DNA sequence: TGCGCCAGCAGTCAGGCCGAGCCACTAGCGGGAGGGGGCTCAGATACGCAGTATTTT. It is translated as CASSQAEPLAGGGSDTQYF.

The chain has TRBV28 and TRBJ1-5, with a possible D match to TRBD1 (5 bases). The V gene's germline CDR1 is MDHEN and CDR2 SYDVKM. The ends were cut back, 4 bases at V and 6 bases at J, with 10 bases in the middle. CDR3 length: 13 residues. The chain's CDR3 is CASSWGQGQPQHF. DNA of the CDR3: TGTGCCAGCAGTTGGGGTCAGGGTCAGCCCCAGCATTTT. The full variable domain, rest sourced from reference TRBV28 and TRBJ1-5, is DVKVTQSSRYLVKRTGEKVFLECVQDMDHENMFWYRQDPGLGLRLIYFSYDVKMKEKGDIPEGYSVSREKKERFSLILESASTNQTSMYLCASSWGQGQPQHFGDGTRLSIL.

This chain connects TRBV18 to TRBJ1-2, with 7 nucleotides matching TRBD1. Trimming at V came to 9 bases and at J to 2 bases, leaving 6 bases not matched to a gene. In germline, CDR1 is KGHSH, CDR2 LQKENI. The CDR3 covers 13 residues. In nucleotides, the CDR3 is TGTGCCAGTACGACAGGGAAAAACTATGGCTACACCTTC. This sequence encodes CASTTGKNYGYTF. The full variable domain, completed using reference TRBV18 and TRBJ1-2, is NAGVMQNPRHLVRRRGQEARLRCSPMKGHSHVYWYRQLPEEGLKFMVYLQKENIIDESGMPKERFSAEFPKEGPSILRIQQVVRGDSAAYFCASTTGKNYGYTFGSGTRLTVV.

This clone appeared a few times. The chain joins TRBV14 to TRBJ2-2; TRBD2 matches at 8 bases. Trimming removed 5 bases from V and 7 bases from J; junction bases left unmatched: 9. The CDR3 consists of 15 residues. The germline gives CDR1 SGHDN, CDR2 FVKESK. CDR3 in DNA: TGTGCCAGCAGCGCAAGCGGGGGAATCGGCGGGGAGCTGTTTTTT. Amino acid sequence: CASSASGGIGGELFF. Filled out from reference TRBV14 and TRBJ2-2, the complete variable domain reads EAGVTQFPSHSVIEKGQTVTLRCDPISGHDNLYWYRRVMGKEIKFLLHFVKESKQDESGMPNNRFLAERTGGTYSTLKVQPAELEDSGVYFCASSASGGIGGELFFGEGSRLTVL.

This clone has more than one count but fewer than ten. The chain has TRBV2 and TRBJ1-1, with D maybe TRBD1 (6 bases). The CDR3 is 15 residues long. Germline V gene lookup returns CDR1 SNHLY and CDR2 FYNNEI. The V end was cut by 11 bases, the J end by 0 bases, with 19 bases between. The CDR3 DNA follows: TGTGCCGAAAAGAACGGGGGGCTCTTGAACACTGAAGCTTTCTTT. Translated: CAEKNGGLLNTEAFF.

In nucleotides, the CDR3 is TGCGCCAGCAGCTTGGCCGTCTCAACCCACGGGCAGTACTTC. Translating it yields CASSLAVSTHGQYF. The genes are TRBV5-1 and TRBJ2-7; unclear D gene. The CDR3 runs 14 residues. Trimming stripped 0 bases from V and 9 bases from J, with 16 bases between. Germline lookup yields CDR1 SGHRS and CDR2 YFSETQ.

The V gene is TRBV7-2, the J gene TRBJ2-7; D is perhaps TRBD2 (6 bases). Germline lookup yields CDR1 SGHTA and CDR2 FQGNSA. The CDR3 is 13 amino acids. The V and J ends lost 5 bases and 4 bases respectively, with 12 bases between them. Here the CDR3 reads CASSRRDSYEQYV. Written as DNA, the CDR3 is TGTGCCAGCAGCCGTCGGGACTCTTACGAGCAGTACGTC.

In this sample, this clone turned up a few times. The chain uses TRBV13 and TRBJ2-3, with 11 bases lining up with TRBD2. V shed 1 base and J 11 bases; nucleotides not matched to a gene: 8. The CDR3 totals 15 residues. CDR1 and CDR2 from the germline V gene are PRHDT and FYEKMQ (reference sequence). Here the CDR3 DNA reads TGTGCCAGCAGCTTAGAGGCGACTAGCGGGAAGAGGCAGTATTTT. It yields the protein CASSLEATSGKRQYF.

This clone was counted only a few times. The V and J genes are TRBV7-2 and TRBJ2-3; 10 bases match TRBD2. J lost 0 bases, V lost 0 bases, and 18 bases had no gene match. CDR1 and CDR2 (germline): SGHTA, FQGNSA. CDR3 size: 22 residues. Here the CDR3 DNA reads TGTGCCAGCAGCTTAGCGGGAAGAGCTTGGGCTAGCGGGAGTCCTAGCACAGATACGCAGTATTTT. Encoded protein: CASSLAGRAWASGSPSTDTQYF. The variable domain in full, with the rest retrieved from reference TRBV7-2 and TRBJ2-3, is GAGVSQSPSNKVTEKGKDVELRCDPISGHTALYWYRQSLGQGLEFLIYFQGNSAPDKSGLPSDRFSAERTGGSVSTLTIQRTQQEDSAVYLCASSLAGRAWASGSPSTDTQYFGPGTRLTVL.

This clone was observed a handful of times. The chain recombines TRBV30 with TRBJ2-1; 8 nucleotides match TRBD2. This CDR3 has 15 amino acids. With 0 bases clipped from V and 6 bases from J, the junction kept 7 bases outside the gene matches. Germline V gene data show CDR1 as GTSNPN and CDR2 as SVGIG (reference sequence). CDR3 in amino acids: CAWSVLSGKINEQFF. CDR3 nucleotide sequence: TGTGCCTGGAGTGTACTTAGCGGGAAAATCAATGAGCAGTTCTTC.

V and J are TRBV28 and TRBJ2-1; no firm D call. Trimming removed 1 base at V and 4 bases at J, with 5 bases between. Per the germline V gene, CDR1 is MDHEN and CDR2 is SYDVKM. The CDR3 totals 13 residues. The CDR3 DNA follows: TGTGCCAGCAGTTTATACGGGTACAATGAGCAGTTCTTC. This translates into CASSLYGYNEQFF.

This clone was counted only a few times. J is TRBJ1-1 and V is TRBV4-1, with TRBD1 as a possible D gene (5 bases). CDR3 length: 19 amino acids. Deletions cut 1 base from V and 0 bases from J, with 21 bases between. Germline V gene sequence: CDR1 MGHRA, CDR2 YSYEKL. CDR3 sequence reads: CASSQGKWGLEPMNTEAFF. CDR3 nucleotide sequence: TGCGCCAGCAGCCAAGGGAAATGGGGACTAGAGCCCATGAACACTGAAGCTTTCTTT.

The chain recombines TRBV6-1 with TRBJ2-5; weak D call: TRBD2 (5 bases). The CDR3 has 15 amino acids. Germline lookup yields CDR1 MNHNS and CDR2 SASEGT. V was clipped by 4 bases and J by 5 bases, with 17 bases between them. CDR3 bases: TGTGCCAGCAGTGGCCAGGTCGGGGTCGGGGAGACCCAGTACTTC. Its translation: CASSGQVGVGETQYF.

CDR3 in amino acids: CASSPPGTSNTGELFF. The DNA of the CDR3 is TGTGCCAGCTCACCACCTGGGACTTCGAACACCGGGGAGCTGTTTTTT. The J gene is TRBJ2-2, the V gene TRBV18, with D possibly being TRBD2 (6 bases). V was clipped by 0 bases and J by 0 bases, with 8 bases between them. Germline lookup yields CDR1 KGHSH and CDR2 LQKENI. CDR3 length: 16 amino acids.

This clone was seen a few times. The chain joins TRBV18 to TRBJ1-5, with D unclear. The CDR3 loop spans 12 amino acids. The V gene's germline CDR1 is KGHSH and CDR2 LQKENI. V was cut by 5 bases and J by 4 bases, with 6 bases left in between. The CDR3 sequence: CASSTRNQPQHF. The DNA of the CDR3 is TGTGCCAGCTCAACGAGGAATCAGCCCCAGCATTTT.

The gene calls are TRBV7-9 and TRBJ2-7; TRBD2 aligns across 8 bases. This CDR3 spans 13 amino acids. Germline V CDR1 and CDR2: SEHNR, FQNEAQ (reference sequence). V was clipped by 4 bases and J by 3 bases; unmatched bases: 2. CDR3 in amino acids: CASSSTSGYEQYV. In DNA form, the CDR3 reads TGTGCCAGCAGCTCCACTAGCGGCTACGAGCAGTACGTC.

The rearrangement links TRBV7-7 to TRBJ2-2; D remains unclear. The length of the CDR3 is 15 residues. Germline V CDR1 and CDR2: SSHAT, FNYEAQ (reference sequence). Trimming left V 5 bases short and J 0 bases short, with 10 bases between. CDR3 residues: CASSTMLPNTGELFF. As DNA, the CDR3 is TGTGCCAGCAGCACGATGCTACCGAACACCGGGGAGCTGTTTTTT.

This clone was seen only a few times. This rearrangement joins TRBV27 to TRBJ2-7, with 11 bases fitting TRBD1. The CDR3 runs to 16 residues. Trimming at V came to 4 bases and at J to 3 bases, leaving 8 bases not matched to a gene. From germline, CDR1 is MNHEY and CDR2 SMNVEV (reference sequence). CDR3 coding DNA: TGTGCCAGCAGTTCCCTTCCGGGACAGGGGGACTACGAGCAGTACTTC. It translates to CASSSLPGQGDYEQYF.

This clone was seen a handful of times. The gene calls are TRBV10-3 and TRBJ1-2; 7 bases agree with TRBD1. The CDR3 is 15 amino acids. Losses at the gene ends were 2 bases for V and 8 bases for J; bases not matched to a gene: 11. Germline CDR1 ENHRY, CDR2 SYGVKD. CDR3 residues: CAISERRNRGGGYTF. The CDR3 bases are TGTGCCATCAGTGAGCGAAGGAACAGGGGAGGCGGCTACACCTTC.

CDR3: CASSAGRVAGPKDTQYF. The CDR3 region has the DNA TGCGCCAGCAGCGCAGGGAGAGTAGCGGGCCCCAAAGATACGCAGTATTTT. The rearrangement links TRBV4-1 to TRBJ2-3; 7 bases agree with TRBD2. The CDR3 spans 17 residues. V dropped 5 bases and J dropped 5; count of bases not matched to a gene: 16. The germline V gene encodes CDR1 MGHRA and CDR2 YSYEKL.

The table lists this clone with a few counts. The chain carries TRBV4-2 and TRBJ1-4, with TRBD1 as a possible D gene (5 bases). The germline gives CDR1 LGHNA, CDR2 YNFKEQ. Deletions cut 2 bases from V and 5 bases from J, with 12 bases between. This CDR3 region has 15 residues. CDR3 sequence: CASSQNIGVNEKLFF. CDR3 DNA sequence: TGTGCCAGCAGCCAAAATATAGGGGTCAATGAAAAACTGTTTTTT.

The rearrangement uses TRBV28 and TRBJ2-7; 13 bases line up with TRBD2. Trimming took 7 bases from V and 5 from J; bases not matched to a gene: 14. This CDR3 spans 17 amino acids. Germline assignment: CDR1 MDHEN and CDR2 SYDVKM. The CDR3 DNA is TGTGCCAGCACCGGGACTAGCGGGACCACAGTAGGACACGAGCAGTACTTC. It yields the protein CASTGTSGTTVGHEQYF.